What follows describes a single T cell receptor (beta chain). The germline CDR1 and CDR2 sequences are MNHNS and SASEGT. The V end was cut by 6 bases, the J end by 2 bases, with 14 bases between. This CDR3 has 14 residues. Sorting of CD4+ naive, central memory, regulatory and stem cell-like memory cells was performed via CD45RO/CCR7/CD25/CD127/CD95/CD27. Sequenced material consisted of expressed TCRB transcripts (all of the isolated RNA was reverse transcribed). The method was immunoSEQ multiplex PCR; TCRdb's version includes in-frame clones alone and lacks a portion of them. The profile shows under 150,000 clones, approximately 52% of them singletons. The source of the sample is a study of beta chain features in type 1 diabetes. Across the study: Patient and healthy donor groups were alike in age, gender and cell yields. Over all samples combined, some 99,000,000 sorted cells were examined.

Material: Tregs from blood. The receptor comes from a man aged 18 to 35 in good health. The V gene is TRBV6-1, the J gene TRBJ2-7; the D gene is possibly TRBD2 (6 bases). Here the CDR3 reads CASRGTAGAYEQYF. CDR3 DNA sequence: TGTGCCAGCAGGGGGACTGCCGGGGCCTACGAGCAGTACTTC.